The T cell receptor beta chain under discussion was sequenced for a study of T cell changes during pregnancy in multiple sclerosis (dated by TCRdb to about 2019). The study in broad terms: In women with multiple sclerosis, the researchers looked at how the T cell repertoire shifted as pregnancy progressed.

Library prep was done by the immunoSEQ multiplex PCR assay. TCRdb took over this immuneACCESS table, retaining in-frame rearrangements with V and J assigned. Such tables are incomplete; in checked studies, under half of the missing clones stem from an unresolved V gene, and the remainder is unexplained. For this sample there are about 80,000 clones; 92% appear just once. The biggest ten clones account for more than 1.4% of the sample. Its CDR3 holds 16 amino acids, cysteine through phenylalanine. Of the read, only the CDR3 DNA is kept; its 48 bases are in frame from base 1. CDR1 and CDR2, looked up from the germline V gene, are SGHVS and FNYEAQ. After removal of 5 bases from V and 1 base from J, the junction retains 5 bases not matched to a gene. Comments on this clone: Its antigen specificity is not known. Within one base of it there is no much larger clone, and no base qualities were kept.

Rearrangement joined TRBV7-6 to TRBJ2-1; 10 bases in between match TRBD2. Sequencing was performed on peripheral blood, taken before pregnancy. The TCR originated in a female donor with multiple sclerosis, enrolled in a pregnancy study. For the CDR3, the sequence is CASSPPAGGSYNEQFF. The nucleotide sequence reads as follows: TGTGCCAGCAGCCCTCCAGCGGGGGGGTCCTACAATGAGCAGTTCTTC.